This TCR beta chain derives from a study of spatial heterogeneity in lung cancer. For the study at large: Every unique TCR and UMI combination, on average, appeared more than ten times in raw reads.

The sample's time point: sample taken at primary tumor resection. A total of more than 65 untreated early-stage non-small cell lung cancer patients served as donors. In each case, whole RNA from tumor, nontumor lung or frozen PBMC was sequenced unsorted. This clonotype was observed many times. TCR cDNA molecules each had a unique molecular identifier. MiXCR, applied by TCRdb to the 5' RACE reads, yields one record per CDR3 protein. Counted here are approximately 10,000 distinct CDR3 sequences, roughly 6% occurring once; the ten biggest clones make up about 28%. The V gene lost 6 bases and the J gene lost 7 bases, with 7 bases spanning the gap. This CDR3 is built from 12 residues.

This chain uses TRBV12-3 or TRBV12-4 with TRBJ1-6; no reliable D call. This receptor was identified in a male donor with early-stage non-small cell lung cancer. Sequencing used normal lung tissue next to the tumor, obtained at surgery. The CDR3 loop reads CASRTGNSPLHF. CDR3 sequence (DNA): TGTGCCAGCAGAACGGGGAATTCACCCCTCCACTTT.